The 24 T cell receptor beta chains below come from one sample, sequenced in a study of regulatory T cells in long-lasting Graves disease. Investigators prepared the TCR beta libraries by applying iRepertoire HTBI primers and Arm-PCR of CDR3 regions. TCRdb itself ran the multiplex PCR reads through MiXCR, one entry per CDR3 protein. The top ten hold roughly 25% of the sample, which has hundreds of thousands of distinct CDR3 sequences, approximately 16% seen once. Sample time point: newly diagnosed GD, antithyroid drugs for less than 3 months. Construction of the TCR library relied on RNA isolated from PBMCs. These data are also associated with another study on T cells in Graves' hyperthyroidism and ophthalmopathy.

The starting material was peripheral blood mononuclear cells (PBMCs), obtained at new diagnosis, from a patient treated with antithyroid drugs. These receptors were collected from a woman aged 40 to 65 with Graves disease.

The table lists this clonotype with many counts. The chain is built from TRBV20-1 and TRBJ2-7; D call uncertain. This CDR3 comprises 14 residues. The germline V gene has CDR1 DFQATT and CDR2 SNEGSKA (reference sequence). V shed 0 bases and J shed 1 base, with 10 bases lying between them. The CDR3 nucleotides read TGCAGTGCTAGAGATCAAGCGAGGTCCTACGAGCAGTACTTC. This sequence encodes CSARDQARSYEQYF.

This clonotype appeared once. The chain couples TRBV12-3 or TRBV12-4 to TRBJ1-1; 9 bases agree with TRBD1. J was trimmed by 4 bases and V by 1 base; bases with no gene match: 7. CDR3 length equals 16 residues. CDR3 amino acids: CASSLGQGGSGTEAFF. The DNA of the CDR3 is TGTGCCAGCAGTTTAGGACAGGGGGGCTCGGGCACTGAAGCTTTCTTT.

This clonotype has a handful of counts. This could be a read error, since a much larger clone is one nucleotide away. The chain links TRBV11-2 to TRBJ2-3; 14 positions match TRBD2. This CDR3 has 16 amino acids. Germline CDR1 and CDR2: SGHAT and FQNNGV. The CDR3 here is CVSSWGTSGGRDTQYF. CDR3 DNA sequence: TGTGTCAGCAGCTGGGGGACTAGCGGGGGAAGGGATACGCAGTATTTT.

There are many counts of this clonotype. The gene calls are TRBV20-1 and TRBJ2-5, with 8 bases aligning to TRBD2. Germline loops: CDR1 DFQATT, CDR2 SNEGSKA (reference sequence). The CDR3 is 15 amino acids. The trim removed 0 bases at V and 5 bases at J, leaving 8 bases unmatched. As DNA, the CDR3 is TGCAGTGCTAGAGATGTAGCGGGGCCAACCGAGACCCAGTACTTC. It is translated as CSARDVAGPTETQYF.

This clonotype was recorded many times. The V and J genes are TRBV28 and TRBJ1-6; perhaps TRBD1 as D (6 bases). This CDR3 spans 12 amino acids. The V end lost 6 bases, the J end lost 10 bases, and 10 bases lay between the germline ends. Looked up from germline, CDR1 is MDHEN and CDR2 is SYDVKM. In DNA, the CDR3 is TGTGCCAGCAGCACAGGGATATCACCCCTCCACTTT. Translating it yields CASSTGISPLHF.

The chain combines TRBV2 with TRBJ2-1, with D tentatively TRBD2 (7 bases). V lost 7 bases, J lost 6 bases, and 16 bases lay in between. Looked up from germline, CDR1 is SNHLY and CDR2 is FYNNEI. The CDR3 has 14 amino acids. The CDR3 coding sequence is TGTGCCAGCACCCTGGGGGGGCAAGTCAATGAGCAGTTCTTC. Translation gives CASTLGGQVNEQFF.

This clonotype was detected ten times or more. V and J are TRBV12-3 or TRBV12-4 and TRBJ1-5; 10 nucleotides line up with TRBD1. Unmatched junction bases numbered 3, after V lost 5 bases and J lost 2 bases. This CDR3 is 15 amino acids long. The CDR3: CASSIGTGGNQPQHF. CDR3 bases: TGTGCCAGCAGTATCGGGACAGGGGGCAATCAGCCCCAGCATTTT.

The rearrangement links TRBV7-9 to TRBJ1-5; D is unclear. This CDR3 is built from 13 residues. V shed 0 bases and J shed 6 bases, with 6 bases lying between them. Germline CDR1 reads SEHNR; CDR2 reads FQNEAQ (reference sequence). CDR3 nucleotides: TGTGCCAGCAGCTTAGCGGTTGGTCAGCCCCAGCATTTT. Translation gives CASSLAVGQPQHF. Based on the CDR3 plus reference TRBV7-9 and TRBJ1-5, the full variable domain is DTGVSQNPRHKITKRGQNVTFRCDPISEHNRLYWYRQTLGQGPEFLTYFQNEAQLEKSRLLSDRFSAERPKGSFSTLEIQRTEQGDSAMYLCASSLAVGQPQHFGDGTRLSIL.

The CDR3 DNA reads as TGTGCCAGCAGTATGGAAGGGACAGGGAGTGAAAAACTGTTTTTT. Encoded protein: CASSMEGTGSEKLFF. This chain links TRBV5-5 with TRBJ1-4, with 9 nucleotides matching TRBD1. Germline loops: CDR1 SGHKS, CDR2 YYEKEE (reference sequence). V gave up 5 bases and J gave up 7 bases; unmatched junction bases: 9. The CDR3 length is 15 residues.

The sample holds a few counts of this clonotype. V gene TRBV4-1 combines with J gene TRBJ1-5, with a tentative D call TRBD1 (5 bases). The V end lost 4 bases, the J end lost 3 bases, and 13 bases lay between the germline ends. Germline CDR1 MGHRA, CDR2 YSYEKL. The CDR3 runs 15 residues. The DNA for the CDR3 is TGCGCCAGCAGCCCTCGGGACGGAATCAATCAGCCCCAGCATTTT. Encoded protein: CASSPRDGINQPQHF.

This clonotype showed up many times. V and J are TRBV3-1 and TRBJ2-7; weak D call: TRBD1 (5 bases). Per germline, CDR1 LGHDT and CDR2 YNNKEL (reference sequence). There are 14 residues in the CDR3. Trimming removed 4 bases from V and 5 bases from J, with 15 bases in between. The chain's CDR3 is CASSRLKGNNEQYF. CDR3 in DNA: TGTGCCAGCAGCCGACTTAAGGGGAACAACGAGCAGTACTTC.

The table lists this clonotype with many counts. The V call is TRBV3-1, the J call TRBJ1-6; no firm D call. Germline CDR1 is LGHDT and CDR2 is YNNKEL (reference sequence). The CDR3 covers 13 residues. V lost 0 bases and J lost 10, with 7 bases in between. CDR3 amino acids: CASSQDAVSPLHF. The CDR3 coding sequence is TGTGCCAGCAGCCAAGATGCGGTATCACCCCTCCACTTT. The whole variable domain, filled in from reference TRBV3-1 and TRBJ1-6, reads DTAVSQTPKYLVTQMGNDKSIKCEQNLGHDTMYWYKQDSKKFLKIMFSYNNKELIINETVPNRFSPKSPDKAHLNLHINSLELGDSAVYFCASSQDAVSPLHFGNGTRLTVT.

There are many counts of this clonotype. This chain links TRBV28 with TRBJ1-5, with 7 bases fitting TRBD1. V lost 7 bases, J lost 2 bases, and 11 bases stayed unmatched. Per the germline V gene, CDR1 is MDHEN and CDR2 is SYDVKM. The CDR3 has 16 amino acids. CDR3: CASNLRQGEGNQPQHF. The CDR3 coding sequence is TGTGCCAGCAACCTCCGGCAGGGGGAAGGCAATCAGCCCCAGCATTTT.

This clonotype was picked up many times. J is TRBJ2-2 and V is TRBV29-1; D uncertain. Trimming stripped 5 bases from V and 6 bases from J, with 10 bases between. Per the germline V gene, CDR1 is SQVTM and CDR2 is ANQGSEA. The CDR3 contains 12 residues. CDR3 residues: CSVLLGSGELFF. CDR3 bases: TGCAGCGTTCTTTTGGGGTCCGGGGAGCTGTTTTTT.

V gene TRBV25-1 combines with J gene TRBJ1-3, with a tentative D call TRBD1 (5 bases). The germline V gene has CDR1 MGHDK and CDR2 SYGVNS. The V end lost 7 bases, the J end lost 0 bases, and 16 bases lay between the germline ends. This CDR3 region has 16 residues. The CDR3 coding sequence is TGTGCCAGCAAGGGTTACACAGGAAACTCTGGAAACACCATATATTTT. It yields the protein CASKGYTGNSGNTIYF.

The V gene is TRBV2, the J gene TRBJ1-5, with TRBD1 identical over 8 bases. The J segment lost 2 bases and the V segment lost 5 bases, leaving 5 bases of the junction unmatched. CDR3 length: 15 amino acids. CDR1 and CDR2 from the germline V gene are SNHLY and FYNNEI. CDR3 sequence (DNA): TGTGCCAGCAGTCGACAGGGGACGGGCAATCAGCCCCAGCATTTT. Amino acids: CASSRQGTGNQPQHF.

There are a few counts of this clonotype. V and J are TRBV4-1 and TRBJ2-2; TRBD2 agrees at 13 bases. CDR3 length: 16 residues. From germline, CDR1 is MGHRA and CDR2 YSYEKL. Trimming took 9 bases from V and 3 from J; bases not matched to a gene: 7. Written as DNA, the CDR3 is TGCGCCAGTAATGGACTAGCGGGGGTGGACACCGGGGAGCTGTTTTTT. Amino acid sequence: CASNGLAGVDTGELFF.

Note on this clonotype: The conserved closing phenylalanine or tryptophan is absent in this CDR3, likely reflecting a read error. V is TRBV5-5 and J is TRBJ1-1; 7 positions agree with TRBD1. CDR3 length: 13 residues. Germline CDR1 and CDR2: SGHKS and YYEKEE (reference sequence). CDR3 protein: CASSLAGTAEAFC. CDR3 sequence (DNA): TGCGCCAGCAGCCTAGCTGGGACAGCCGAAGCTTTCTGT.

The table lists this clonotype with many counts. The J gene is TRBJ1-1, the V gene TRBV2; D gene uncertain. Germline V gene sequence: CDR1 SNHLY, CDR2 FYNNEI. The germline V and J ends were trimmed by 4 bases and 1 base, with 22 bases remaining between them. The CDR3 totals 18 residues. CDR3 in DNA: TGTGCCAGCAGTGCGCGGACTATGCTGAACCTGGGGAACACTGAAGCTTTCTTT. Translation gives CASSARTMLNLGNTEAFF.

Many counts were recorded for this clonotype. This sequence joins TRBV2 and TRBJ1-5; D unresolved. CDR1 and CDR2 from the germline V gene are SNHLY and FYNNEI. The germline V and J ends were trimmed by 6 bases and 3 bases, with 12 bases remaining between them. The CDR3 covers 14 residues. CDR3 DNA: TGTGCCAGCAGCGAGAGACACATCAATCAGCCCCAGCATTTT. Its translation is CASSERHINQPQHF.

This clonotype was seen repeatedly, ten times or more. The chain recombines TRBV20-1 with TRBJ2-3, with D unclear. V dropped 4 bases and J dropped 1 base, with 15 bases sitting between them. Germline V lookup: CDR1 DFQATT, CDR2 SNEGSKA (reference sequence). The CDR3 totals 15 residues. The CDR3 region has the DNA TGCAGTGCTAAGAAGACCCACGGCGGCACAGATACGCAGTATTTT. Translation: CSAKKTHGGTDTQYF.

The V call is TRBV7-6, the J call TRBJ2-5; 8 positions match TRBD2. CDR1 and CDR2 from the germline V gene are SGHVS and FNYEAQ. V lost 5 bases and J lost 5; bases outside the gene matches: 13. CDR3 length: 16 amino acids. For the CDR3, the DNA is TGTGCCAGCAGCCCCTCGCTCGCGGGGGGTGTGGAGACCCAGTACTTC. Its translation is CASSPSLAGGVETQYF.

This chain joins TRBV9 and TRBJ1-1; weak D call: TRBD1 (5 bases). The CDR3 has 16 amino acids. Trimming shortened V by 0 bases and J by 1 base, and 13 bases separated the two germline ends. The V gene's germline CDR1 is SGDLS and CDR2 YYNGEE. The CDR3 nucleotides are TGTGCCAGCAGCGTAGCCGGGGGAGGGACGAACACTGAAGCTTTCTTT. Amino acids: CASSVAGGGTNTEAFF.

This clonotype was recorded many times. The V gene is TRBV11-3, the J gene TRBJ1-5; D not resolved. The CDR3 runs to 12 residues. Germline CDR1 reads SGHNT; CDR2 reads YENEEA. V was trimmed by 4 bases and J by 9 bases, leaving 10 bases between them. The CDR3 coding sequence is TGTGCCAGCAGCTCCGGTCAAGGGCCCCAGCATTTT. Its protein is CASSSGQGPQHF.